This T cell receptor (beta chain) comes out of a study of blood T cells in healthy people across ages. V dropped 8 bases and J dropped 6 bases, with 14 bases sitting between them. This CDR3 has 13 amino acids. Germline V gives CDR1 MNHNY, CDR2 SVGAGI (reference sequence). Each sample yielded at least 6 micrograms of PBMC total RNA. A second PCR, run for 7 to 11 cycles, used a sample-barcoded 5' primer plus a J-beta primer mix. Using its own MiXCR run on the 5' RACE reads, TCRdb lists one record per CDR3 protein. Of around 600,000 distinct CDR3 sequences in the sample, roughly 43% are singletons; the top ten hold around 25%. This clonotype has only a few counts. Its antigen is undetermined. Study-level findings and limits: The study regarded diversity estimates from one million T cells as underestimates.

The chain uses TRBV6-6 and TRBJ1-5; perhaps TRBD1 as D (5 bases). Sequencing was done on a sample of blood. This TCR was sampled from a man older than 75 in good health. The CDR3 protein is CASGGGGGQPQHF. The CDR3 region has the DNA TGTGCCAGCGGTGGGGGTGGGGGTCAGCCCCAGCATTTT.